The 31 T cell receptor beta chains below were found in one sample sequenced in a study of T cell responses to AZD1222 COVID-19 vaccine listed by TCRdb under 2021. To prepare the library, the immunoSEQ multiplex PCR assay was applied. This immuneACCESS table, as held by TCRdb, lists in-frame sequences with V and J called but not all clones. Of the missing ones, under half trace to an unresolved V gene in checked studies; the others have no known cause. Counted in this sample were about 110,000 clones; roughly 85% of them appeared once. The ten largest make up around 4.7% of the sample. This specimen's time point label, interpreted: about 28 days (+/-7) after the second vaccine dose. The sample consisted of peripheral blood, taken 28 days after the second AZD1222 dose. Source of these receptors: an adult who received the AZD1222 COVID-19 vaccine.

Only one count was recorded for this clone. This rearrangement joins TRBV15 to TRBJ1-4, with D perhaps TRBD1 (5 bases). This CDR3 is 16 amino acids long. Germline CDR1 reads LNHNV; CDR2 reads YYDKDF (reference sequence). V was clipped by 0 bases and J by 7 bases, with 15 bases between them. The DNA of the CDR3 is TGTGCCACCAGCAGAGATCGGGGGTATCGAGGTGAAAAACTGTTTTTT. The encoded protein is CATSRDRGYRGEKLFF.

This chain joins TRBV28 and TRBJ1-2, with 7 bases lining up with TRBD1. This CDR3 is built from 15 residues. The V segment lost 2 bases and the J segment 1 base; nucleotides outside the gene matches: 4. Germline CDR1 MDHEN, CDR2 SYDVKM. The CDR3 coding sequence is TGTGCCAGCAGTTTAGGGGACAGTGGTAACTATGGCTACACCTTC. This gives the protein CASSLGDSGNYGYTF.

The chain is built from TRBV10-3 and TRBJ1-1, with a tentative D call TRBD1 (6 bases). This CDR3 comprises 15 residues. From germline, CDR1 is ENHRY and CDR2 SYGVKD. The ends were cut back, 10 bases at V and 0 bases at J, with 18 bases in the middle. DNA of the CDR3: TGTGCCAGCGCCCCCGGGGGCCGACTGAACACTGAAGCTTTCTTT. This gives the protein CASAPGGRLNTEAFF.

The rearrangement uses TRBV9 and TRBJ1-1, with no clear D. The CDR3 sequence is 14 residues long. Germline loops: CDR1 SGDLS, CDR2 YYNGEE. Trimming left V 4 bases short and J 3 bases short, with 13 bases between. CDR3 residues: CASSPGGDYTEAFF. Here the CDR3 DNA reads TGTGCCAGCAGCCCAGGTGGAGATTACACTGAAGCTTTCTTT.

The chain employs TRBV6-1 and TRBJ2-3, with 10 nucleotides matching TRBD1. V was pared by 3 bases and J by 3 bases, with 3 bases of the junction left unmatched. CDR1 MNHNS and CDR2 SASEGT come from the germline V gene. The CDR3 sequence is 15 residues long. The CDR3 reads CASSDGQGVTDTQYF. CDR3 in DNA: TGTGCCAGCAGTGACGGACAGGGGGTAACAGATACGCAGTATTTT.

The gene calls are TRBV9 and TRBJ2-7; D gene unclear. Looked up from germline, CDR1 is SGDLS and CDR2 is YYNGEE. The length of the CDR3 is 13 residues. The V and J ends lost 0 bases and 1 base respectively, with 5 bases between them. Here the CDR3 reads CASSVGASYEQYF. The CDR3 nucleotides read TGTGCCAGCAGCGTAGGGGCTTCCTACGAGCAGTACTTC.

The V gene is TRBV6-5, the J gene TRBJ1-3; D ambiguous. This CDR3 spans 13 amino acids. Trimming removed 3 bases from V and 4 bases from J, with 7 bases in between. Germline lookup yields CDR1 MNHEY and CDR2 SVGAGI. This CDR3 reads CASSYGQGNTIYF. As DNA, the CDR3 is TGTGCCAGCAGTTATGGGCAGGGAAACACCATATATTTT.

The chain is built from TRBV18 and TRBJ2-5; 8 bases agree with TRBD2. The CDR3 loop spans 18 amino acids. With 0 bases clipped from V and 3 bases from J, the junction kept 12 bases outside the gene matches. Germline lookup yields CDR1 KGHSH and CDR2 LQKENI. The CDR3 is CASSPPGVTGGAEETQYF. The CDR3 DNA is TGTGCCAGCTCACCACCGGGCGTAACGGGGGGGGCGGAAGAGACCCAGTACTTC.

CDR3 loop: CASSQANRGLQPQHF. The CDR3, as DNA: TGTGCCAGCAGCCAGGCTAACAGGGGGCTTCAGCCCCAGCATTTT. The chain links TRBV4-2 to TRBJ1-5, with 9 nucleotides matching TRBD1. The junction had 6 bases not matched to a gene; V was cut back by 3 bases and J by 6 bases. Germline V CDR1 and CDR2: LGHNA, YNFKEQ. The CDR3 loop spans 15 amino acids.

This chain's CDR3 is CASSLGVSSYNSPLHF. The CDR3 nucleotides are TGTGCCAGCAGTTTAGGGGTGAGCTCCTATAATTCACCCCTCCACTTT. The J gene is TRBJ1-6, the V gene TRBV27; D remains ambiguous. V lost 2 bases and J 0 bases, leaving 8 bases between the germline ends. The germline V gene encodes CDR1 MNHEY and CDR2 SMNVEV (reference sequence). The CDR3 extends over 16 amino acids.

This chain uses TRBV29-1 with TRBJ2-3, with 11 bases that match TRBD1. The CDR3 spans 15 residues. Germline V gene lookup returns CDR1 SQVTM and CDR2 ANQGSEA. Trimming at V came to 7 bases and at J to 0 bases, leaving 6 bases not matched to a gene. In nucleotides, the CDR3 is TGCAGCGCTGGACAGGGGGCGCTGAGCACAGATACGCAGTATTTT. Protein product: CSAGQGALSTDTQYF.

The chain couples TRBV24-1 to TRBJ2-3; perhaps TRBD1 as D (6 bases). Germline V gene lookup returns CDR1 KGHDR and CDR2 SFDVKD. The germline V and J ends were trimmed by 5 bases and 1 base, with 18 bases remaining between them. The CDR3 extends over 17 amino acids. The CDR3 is CATSGRWGLERTDTQYF. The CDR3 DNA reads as TGTGCCACCAGTGGACGGTGGGGGCTGGAACGCACAGATACGCAGTATTTT.

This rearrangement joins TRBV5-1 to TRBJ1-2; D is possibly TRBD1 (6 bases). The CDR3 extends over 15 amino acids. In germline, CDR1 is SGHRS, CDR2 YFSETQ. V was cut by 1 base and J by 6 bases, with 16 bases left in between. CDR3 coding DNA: TGCGCCAGCAGCTTGAATCCTCGGGGGCCGGATGGCTACACCTTC. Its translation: CASSLNPRGPDGYTF.

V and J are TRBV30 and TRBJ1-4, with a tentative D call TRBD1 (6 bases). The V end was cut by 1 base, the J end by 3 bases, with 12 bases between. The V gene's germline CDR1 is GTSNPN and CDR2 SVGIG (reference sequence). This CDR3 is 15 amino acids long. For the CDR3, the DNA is TGTGCCTGGAGTGGACAGGCAGCTTCTAATGAAAAACTGTTTTTT. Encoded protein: CAWSGQAASNEKLFF. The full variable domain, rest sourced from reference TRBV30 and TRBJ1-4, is SQTIHQWPATLVQPVGSPLSLECTVEGTSNPNLYWYRQAAGRGLQLLFYSVGIGQISSEVPQNLSASRPQDRQFILSSKKLLLSDSGFYLCAWSGQAASNEKLFFGSGTQLSVL.

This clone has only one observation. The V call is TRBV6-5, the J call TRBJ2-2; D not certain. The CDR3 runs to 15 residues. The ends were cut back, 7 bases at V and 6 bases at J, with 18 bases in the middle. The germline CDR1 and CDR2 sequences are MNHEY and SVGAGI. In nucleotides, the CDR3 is TGTGCCAGCAATCTTTGGGCAGGACCGTCCGGGGAGCTGTTTTTT. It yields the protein CASNLWAGPSGELFF.

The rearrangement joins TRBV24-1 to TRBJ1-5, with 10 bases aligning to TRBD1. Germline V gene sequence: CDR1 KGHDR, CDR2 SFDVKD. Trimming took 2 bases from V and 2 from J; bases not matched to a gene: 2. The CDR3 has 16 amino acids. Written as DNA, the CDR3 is TGTGCCACCAGTGATTCCGGACAGGGGGGCAATCAGCCCCAGCATTTT. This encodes CATSDSGQGGNQPQHF.

The CDR3 loop reads CASSFRGGRGAYGYTF. The CDR3, as DNA: TGTGCCAGCAGCTTCAGGGGGGGCAGGGGTGCCTATGGCTACACCTTC. The V call is TRBV3-1 (or the pseudogene TRBV3-2), the J call TRBJ1-2, with 7 bases fitting TRBD1. Germline loops: CDR1 LGHDT, CDR2 YNNKEL (reference sequence). This CDR3 contains 16 residues. With 5 bases clipped from V and 4 bases from J, the junction kept 13 bases outside the gene matches.

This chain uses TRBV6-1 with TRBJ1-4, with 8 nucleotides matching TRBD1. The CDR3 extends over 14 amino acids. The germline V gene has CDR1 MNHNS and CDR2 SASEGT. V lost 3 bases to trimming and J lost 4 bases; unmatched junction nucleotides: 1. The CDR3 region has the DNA TGTGCCAGCAGTGAGGACAGGGTTAATGAAAAACTGTTTTTT. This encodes CASSEDRVNEKLFF.

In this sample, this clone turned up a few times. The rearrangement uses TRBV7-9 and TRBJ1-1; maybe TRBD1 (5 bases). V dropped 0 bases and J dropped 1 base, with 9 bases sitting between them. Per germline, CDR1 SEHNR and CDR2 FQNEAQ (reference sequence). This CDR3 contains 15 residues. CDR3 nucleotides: TGTGCCAGCAGCTTAGCTCAGGGAAAGAACACTGAAGCTTTCTTT. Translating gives CASSLAQGKNTEAFF. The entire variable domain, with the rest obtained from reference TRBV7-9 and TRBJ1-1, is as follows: DTGVSQNPRHKITKRGQNVTFRCDPISEHNRLYWYRQTLGQGPEFLTYFQNEAQLEKSRLLSDRFSAERPKGSFSTLEIQRTEQGDSAMYLCASSLAQGKNTEAFFGQGTRLTVV.

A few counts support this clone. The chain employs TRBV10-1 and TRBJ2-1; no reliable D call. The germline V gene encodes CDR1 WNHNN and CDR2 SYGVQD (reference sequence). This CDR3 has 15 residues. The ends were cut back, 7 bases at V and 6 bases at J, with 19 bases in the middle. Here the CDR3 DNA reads TGCGCCAGCACCCCCGTGAGGACGAATGGCAATGAGCAGTTCTTC. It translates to CASTPVRTNGNEQFF.

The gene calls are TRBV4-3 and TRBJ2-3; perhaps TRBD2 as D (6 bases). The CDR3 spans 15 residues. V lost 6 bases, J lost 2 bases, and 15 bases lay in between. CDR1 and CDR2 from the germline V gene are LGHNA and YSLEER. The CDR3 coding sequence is TGCGCCAGCAGTCCGGGGGTCTCTCACACAGATACGCAGTATTTT. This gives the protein CASSPGVSHTDTQYF.

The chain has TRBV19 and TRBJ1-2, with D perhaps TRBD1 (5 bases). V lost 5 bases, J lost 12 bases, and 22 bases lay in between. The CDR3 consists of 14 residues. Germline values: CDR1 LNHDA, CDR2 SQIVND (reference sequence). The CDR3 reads CASSPAGGPGRNTF. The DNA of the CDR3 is TGTGCCAGTAGTCCGGCAGGCGGTCCAGGGAGGAACACCTTC.

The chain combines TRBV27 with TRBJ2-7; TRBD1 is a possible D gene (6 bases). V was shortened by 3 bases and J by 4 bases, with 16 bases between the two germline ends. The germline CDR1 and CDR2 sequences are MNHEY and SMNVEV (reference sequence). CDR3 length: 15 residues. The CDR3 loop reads CASSLAGGSWYEQYF. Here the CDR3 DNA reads TGTGCCAGCAGTTTGGCTGGGGGCAGCTGGTACGAGCAGTACTTC.

This CDR3 is CASSVGGTNSYEQYF. The CDR3 nucleotides are TGTGCCAGCAGCGTAGGTGGGACTAACTCCTACGAGCAGTACTTC. The chain carries TRBV9 and TRBJ2-7, with 7 positions matching TRBD2. The CDR3 spans 15 residues. V lost 0 bases, J lost 0 bases, and 3 bases stayed unmatched. The germline V gene encodes CDR1 SGDLS and CDR2 YYNGEE.

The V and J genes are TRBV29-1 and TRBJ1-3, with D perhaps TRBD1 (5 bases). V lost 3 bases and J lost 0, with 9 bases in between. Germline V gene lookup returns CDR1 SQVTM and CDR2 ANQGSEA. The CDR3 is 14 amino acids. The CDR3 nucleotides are TGCAGCGTTGAGACTGACAGCTCTGGAAACACCATATATTTT. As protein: CSVETDSSGNTIYF. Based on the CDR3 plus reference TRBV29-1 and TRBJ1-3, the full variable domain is SAVISQKPSRDICQRGTSLTIQCQVDSQVTMMFWYRQQPGQSLTLIATANQGSEATYESGFVIDKFPISRPNLTFSTLTVSNMSPEDSSIYLCSVETDSSGNTIYFGEGSWLTVV.

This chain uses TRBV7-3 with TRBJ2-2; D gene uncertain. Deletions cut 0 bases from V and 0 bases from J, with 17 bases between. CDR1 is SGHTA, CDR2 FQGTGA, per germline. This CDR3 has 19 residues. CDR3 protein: CASSLTGTVATSNTGELFF. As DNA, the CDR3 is TGTGCCAGCAGCTTAACGGGAACAGTGGCTACCTCGAACACCGGGGAGCTGTTTTTT.

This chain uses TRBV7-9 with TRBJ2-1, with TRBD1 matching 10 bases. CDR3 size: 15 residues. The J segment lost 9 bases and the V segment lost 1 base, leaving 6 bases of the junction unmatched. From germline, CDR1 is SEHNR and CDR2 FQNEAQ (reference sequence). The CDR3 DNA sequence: TGTGCCAGCAGCTTAGGGGACAGGGGTAAAGTTGAGCAGTTCTTC. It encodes CASSLGDRGKVEQFF.

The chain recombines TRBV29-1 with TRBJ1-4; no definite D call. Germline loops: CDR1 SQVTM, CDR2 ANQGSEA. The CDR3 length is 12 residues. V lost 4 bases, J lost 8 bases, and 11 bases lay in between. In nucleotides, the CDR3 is TGCAGCGTTGGAGATTCTTTAGAAAAACTGTTTTTT. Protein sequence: CSVGDSLEKLFF.

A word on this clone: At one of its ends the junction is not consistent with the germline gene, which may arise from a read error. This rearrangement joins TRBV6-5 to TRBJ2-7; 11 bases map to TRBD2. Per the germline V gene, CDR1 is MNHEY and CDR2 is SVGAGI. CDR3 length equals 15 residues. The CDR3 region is CASSYSGPSGGLEFF. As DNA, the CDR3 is TGTGCCAGCAGTTACTCGGGGCCTAGCGGGGGGCTCGAATTCTTC.

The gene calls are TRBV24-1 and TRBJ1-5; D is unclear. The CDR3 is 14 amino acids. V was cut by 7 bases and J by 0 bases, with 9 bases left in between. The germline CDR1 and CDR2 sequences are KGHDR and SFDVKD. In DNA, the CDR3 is TGTGCCACCAGCCCCCCAGGTAGCAATCAGCCCCAGCATTTT. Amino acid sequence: CATSPPGSNQPQHF.

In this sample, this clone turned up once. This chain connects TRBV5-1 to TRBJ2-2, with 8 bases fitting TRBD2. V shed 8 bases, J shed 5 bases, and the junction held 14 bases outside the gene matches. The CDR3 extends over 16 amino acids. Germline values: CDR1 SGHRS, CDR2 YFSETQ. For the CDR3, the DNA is TGCGCCAGTAAGCCCCCCGGGGGGGATGTGACCGGGGAGCTGTTTTTT. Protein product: CASKPPGGDVTGELFF.